The clone carrying this T cell receptor beta chain showed up just once. V dropped 4 bases and J dropped 3; count of bases not matched to a gene: 5. The V gene's germline CDR1 is SGHTS and CDR2 YDEGEE. The CDR3 covers 16 residues. These data are taken from a study of blood T cell repertoires in COVID-19. Assay: immunoSEQ multiplex PCR; the TCRdb copy retains only in-frame clones and omits some. The table includes fewer than 150,000 clones, less than 80% detected once. The TCR comes from a man aged 50-60 years with acute or convalescent COVID-19. This chain links TRBV5-8 with TRBJ1-5, with 12 bases matching TRBD1. The sequenced sample was peripheral blood. The CDR3 is CASSRGTGGFNQPQHF. CDR3 in DNA: TGTGCCAGCAGCCGGGGGACAGGGGGCTTCAATCAGCCCCAGCATTTT.